This T cell receptor (beta chain) was identified in a study of early T cells in non-severe SARS-CoV-2 infection. Whole-study context: Sequencing was performed on bulk RNA from unsorted whole blood, leaving chains unpaired.

Study-wide results and limits: Using VDJdb, the matching emphasized anti-spike CD8 responses while missing private and CD4 specificities.

In the library, individual cDNA molecules carried attached unique molecular identifiers. Each CDR3 protein is one row after TCRdb ran MiXCR on the 5' RACE reads. The table records just over 80,000 distinct CDR3 sequences, roughly 13% of them present only once. CDR3 length: 16 residues. The V end was cut by 4 bases, the J end by 2 bases, with 15 bases between. From germline, CDR1 is LNHDA and CDR2 SQIVND (reference sequence). Turning to this clonotype: Antigen unknown.

The chain uses TRBV19 and TRBJ1-5, with D possibly TRBD1 on 5 matching bases. The sequencing sample was made of whole blood. The sequence came from an adult who was a healthcare worker with PCR-confirmed SARS-CoV-2 infection or an uninfected control (not recorded which). In DNA, the CDR3 is TGTGCCAGTAGTACCCCGCCGGGACTTGGCAATCAGCCCCAGCATTTT. The encoded protein is CASSTPPGLGNQPQHF.